Each of the 10 T cell receptor beta chains below was sequenced from the same sample in a study of blood T cell repertoires in COVID-19. The data were produced by immunoSEQ multiplex PCR, yet TCRdb's version contains in-frame clones alone and is incomplete. The sample records about 210,000 clones, approximately 86% being singletons. The material sequenced was peripheral blood. The receptor set was obtained from a man aged 35-49 years with acute or convalescent COVID-19.

The sample holds one count of this clone. The chain uses TRBV29-1 and TRBJ1-1; 7 nucleotides line up with TRBD1. This CDR3 spans 15 amino acids. With 4 bases clipped from V and 4 bases from J, the junction kept 12 bases outside the gene matches. The V gene's germline CDR1 is SQVTM and CDR2 ANQGSEA. DNA for the CDR3: TGCAGCGTTGCCGAGGGGGCAGGGTACTTCACTGAAGCTTTCTTT. Residues: CSVAEGAGYFTEAFF.

The rearrangement links TRBV30 to TRBJ2-7; 7 positions agree with TRBD1. From germline, CDR1 is GTSNPN and CDR2 SVGIG (reference sequence). The CDR3 runs to 13 residues. V lost 1 base and J lost 5; bases outside the gene matches: 5. CDR3 in amino acids: CAWSALQGHEQYF. The CDR3 bases are TGTGCCTGGAGTGCCTTACAGGGGCACGAGCAGTACTTC. The whole variable domain, remainder taken from reference TRBV30 and TRBJ2-7, is SQTIHQWPATLVQPVGSPLSLECTVEGTSNPNLYWYRQAAGRGLQLLFYSVGIGQISSEVPQNLSASRPQDRQFILSSKKLLLSDSGFYLCAWSALQGHEQYFGPGTRLTVT.

This chain uses TRBV19 with TRBJ2-3, with a tentative D call TRBD1 (6 bases). Germline V gives CDR1 LNHDA, CDR2 SQIVND (reference sequence). The CDR3 runs to 14 residues. V was clipped by 10 bases and J by 0 bases, with 14 bases between them. The CDR3 is CATRQEISTDTQYF. The CDR3 DNA reads TGTGCCACCCGACAGGAAATAAGCACAGATACGCAGTATTTT.

J is TRBJ2-6 and V is TRBV4-3, with 8 bases identical to TRBD1. The CDR3 is 22 residues long. With 0 bases clipped from V and 0 bases from J, the junction kept 16 bases outside the gene matches. The germline gives CDR1 LGHNA, CDR2 YSLEER. The CDR3 nucleotides are TGCGCCAGCAGCCAAGATTGGTCGGACAGGGTTGACTTCAGCTCTGGGGCCAACGTCCTGACTTTC. As protein: CASSQDWSDRVDFSSGANVLTF.

This clone was seen a handful of times. The chain couples TRBV5-6 to TRBJ2-2; a possible D gene is TRBD1 (5 bases). The CDR3 is made up of 14 amino acids. CDR1 SGHDT and CDR2 YYEEEE come from the germline V gene. V was shortened by 2 bases and J by 3 bases, with 8 bases between the two germline ends. The chain's CDR3 is CASSFVGDTGELFF. CDR3 bases: TGTGCCAGCAGCTTTGTAGGGGACACCGGGGAGCTGTTTTTT.

The chain has TRBV12-3 or TRBV12-4 and TRBJ2-7, with D possibly matching TRBD1 (5 bases). The CDR3 length is 13 residues. The germline V and J ends were trimmed by 1 base and 5 bases, with 9 bases remaining between them. CDR3 nucleotides: TGTGCCAGCAGTTTAGGCAGGGCCAACGAGCAGTACTTC. Translated, it gives CASSLGRANEQYF.

V and J are TRBV19 and TRBJ1-1; 8 nucleotides line up with TRBD1. The CDR3 contains 16 residues. The V and J ends lost 5 bases and 5 bases, in that order; junction bases with no gene match: 13. CDR1 and CDR2 (germline): LNHDA, SQIVND (reference sequence). The CDR3 DNA is TGTGCCAGTAGTTTAAGGCCAGGGGGCAGAGATACTGAAGCTTTCTTT. This codes for CASSLRPGGRDTEAFF.

This chain joins TRBV5-1 and TRBJ2-2; 9 bases match TRBD2. CDR1 and CDR2 (germline): SGHRS, YFSETQ. Losses at the gene ends were 5 bases for V and 0 bases for J; bases not matched to a gene: 2. The CDR3 is 15 amino acids. The CDR3 region is CASRLAGSNTGELFF. The CDR3 DNA reads TGCGCCAGCAGACTAGCGGGCTCGAACACCGGGGAGCTGTTTTTT. The entire variable domain, with the rest obtained from reference TRBV5-1 and TRBJ2-2, is as follows: KAGVTQTPRYLIKTRGQQVTLSCSPISGHRSVSWYQQTPGQGLQFLFEYFSETQRNKGNFPGRFSGRQFSNSRSEMNVSTLELGDSALYLCASRLAGSNTGELFFGEGSRLTVL.

V and J are TRBV13 and TRBJ2-1; 14 positions agree with TRBD2. This CDR3 has 19 amino acids. V gave up 4 bases and J gave up 0 bases; unmatched junction bases: 8. Germline-derived CDR1 and CDR2 are PRHDT and FYEKMQ (reference sequence). As DNA, the CDR3 is TGTGCCAGCAGCTCCGGGACTAGCGGGGGCCTGAGCTCCTACAATGAGCAGTTCTTC. Protein product: CASSSGTSGGLSSYNEQFF.

The chain carries TRBV19 and TRBJ1-1; D is unclear. The CDR3 extends over 13 amino acids. In germline, CDR1 is LNHDA, CDR2 SQIVND (reference sequence). Trimming removed 1 base from V and 6 bases from J, with 9 bases in between. The CDR3 coding sequence is TGTGCCAGTAGTATAGGGGCCCTCTCTGAAGCTTTCTTT. Translation gives CASSIGALSEAFF.